These 19 T cell receptor beta chains came from one sample sequenced in a study of blood T cell repertoires in COVID-19 (dated by TCRdb to 2018 to 2020). Library generation was performed with the immunoSEQ multiplex PCR assay. Sourced from immuneACCESS, this table was stored by TCRdb with only in-frame sequences that have V and J called. A share of the clones is absent; for the studies checked, an unresolved V gene accounts for under half, and the remainder has no known explanation. The sample yields 160,000 or so clones; 79% were counted once. The top ten clonotypes cover 8% to 8.5% of the sample. The source material was peripheral blood. These receptors originate from a woman aged 60-75 years with COVID-19, enrolled during active disease.

The J gene is TRBJ2-3, the V gene TRBV5-1; TRBD2 aligns across 8 bases. Germline CDR1 SGHRS, CDR2 YFSETQ. J gave up 3 bases and V 0 bases, and 3 bases lay outside the gene matches. This CDR3 has 15 residues. CDR3 bases: TGCGCCAGCAGCTTGGAGGTAGCGGGAACAGATACGCAGTATTTT. Translation gives CASSLEVAGTDTQYF.

The chain carries TRBV18 and TRBJ2-7, with 9 nucleotides matching TRBD2. The V and J ends lost 0 bases and 7 bases, in that order; junction bases with no gene match: 1. The CDR3 is 13 residues long. The germline V gene encodes CDR1 KGHSH and CDR2 LQKENI. CDR3 protein: CASSPPRGGEQYF. The CDR3 DNA reads TGTGCCAGCTCACCACCGCGGGGGGGGGAGCAGTACTTC.

The chain is built from TRBV4-3 and TRBJ2-2; TRBD1 is a possible D gene (5 bases). V was cut by 1 base and J by 2 bases, with 11 bases left in between. The CDR3 consists of 16 residues. Germline assignment: CDR1 LGHNA and CDR2 YSLEER. CDR3: CASSQAGLVNTGELFF. The DNA for the CDR3 is TGCGCCAGCAGCCAAGCAGGGCTCGTAAACACCGGGGAGCTGTTTTTT.

DNA of the CDR3: TGTGCCAGCAGTCGACAGGGGGGACAGAGGGGTAATGAAAAACTGTTTTTT. As protein: CASSRQGGQRGNEKLFF. The chain recombines TRBV6-6 with TRBJ1-4; 9 bases fit TRBD1. The V gene end was trimmed by 5 bases and the J gene end by 4 bases; junction bases not matched to a gene: 11. The CDR3 runs to 17 residues. CDR1 and CDR2 from the germline V gene are MNHNY and SVGAGI (reference sequence).

J is TRBJ2-1 and V is TRBV5-6; the D gene is possibly TRBD2 (6 bases). The germline V gene encodes CDR1 SGHDT and CDR2 YYEEEE. Trimming took 1 base from V and 8 from J, leaving 10 bases between them. The CDR3 spans 13 residues. Here the CDR3 reads CASSLRRVHEQFF. The CDR3 region has the DNA TGTGCCAGCAGCTTGCGGAGGGTTCATGAGCAGTTCTTC.

The genes are TRBV3-1 (or the pseudogene TRBV3-2) and TRBJ1-6, with a weak D call TRBD1 (5 bases). This CDR3 has 14 amino acids. Looked up from germline, CDR1 is LGHDT and CDR2 is YNNKEL (reference sequence). The V end was cut by 2 bases, the J end by 5 bases, with 7 bases between. As DNA, the CDR3 is TGTGCCAGCAGCCAATTAGGGGATAATTCACCCCTCCACTTT. Its translation: CASSQLGDNSPLHF.

The rearrangement links TRBV15 to TRBJ1-4, with 7 bases aligning to TRBD1. There are 18 residues in the CDR3. V lost 2 bases, J lost 4 bases, and 13 bases stayed unmatched. CDR1 and CDR2 (germline): LNHNV, YYDKDF (reference sequence). Here the CDR3 reads CATSRPQGRGPLNEKLFF. The CDR3 DNA reads TGTGCCACCAGCAGACCCCAGGGAAGGGGGCCTCTTAATGAAAAACTGTTTTTT.

This chain links TRBV2 with TRBJ2-3; no clear D gene. Germline CDR1 reads SNHLY; CDR2 reads FYNNEI. There are 14 residues in the CDR3. V lost 4 bases, J lost 3 bases, and 11 bases lay in between. The CDR3 coding sequence is TGTGCCAGCAGTGTTACAGCAAGTACAGATACGCAGTATTTT. This translates into CASSVTASTDTQYF.

The genes are TRBV19 and TRBJ2-1; D is uncertain. The CDR3 covers 13 residues. V was clipped by 5 bases and J by 5 bases, with 10 bases between them. Germline V CDR1 and CDR2: LNHDA, SQIVND (reference sequence). The CDR3 reads CASSHNLNNEQFF. CDR3 nucleotides: TGTGCCAGTAGTCACAACCTGAACAATGAGCAGTTCTTC.

V is TRBV27 and J is TRBJ2-7, with D possibly TRBD2 on 5 matching bases. Germline CDR1 and CDR2: MNHEY and SMNVEV (reference sequence). The CDR3 is 13 residues long. The ends were cut back, 6 bases at V and 4 bases at J, with 13 bases in the middle. CDR3 bases: TGTGCCAGCAGCCAGCGGCGAGGGTACGAGCAGTACTTC. Translated: CASSQRRGYEQYF.

About this clone: The junction and the germline gene differ at one end; a read error may be behind it. The chain links TRBV3-1 (or the pseudogene TRBV3-2) to TRBJ2-6; D perhaps matches TRBD1 (5 bases). The CDR3 is 15 residues long. Germline V CDR1 and CDR2: LGHDT, YNNKEL (reference sequence). The DNA for the CDR3 is TGTGCCAGCAGCACGACAGCTTCTGAGGCCAACGTCCTGACTTTC. Its protein product is CASSTTASEANVLTF.

This clone was counted a few times. The chain couples TRBV4-2 to TRBJ2-5; 9 bases fit TRBD1. This CDR3 region has 16 residues. V trimming: 2 bases; J trimming: 5 bases; junction bases outside the gene matches: 9. Germline V lookup: CDR1 LGHNA, CDR2 YNFKEQ. The CDR3 DNA reads as TGTGCCAGCAGCCAATCTTTCGACAGGGGGAGGGAGACCCAGTACTTC. Translated: CASSQSFDRGRETQYF.

The chain recombines TRBV28 with TRBJ2-5; the D gene is possibly TRBD1 (5 bases). Between the trimmed V and J ends, which lost 5 bases and 3 bases, there was a span of 16 bases. Germline loops: CDR1 MDHEN, CDR2 SYDVKM. This CDR3 region has 15 residues. The CDR3 DNA follows: TGTGCCAGCAGTCCCCCCTTTGGGGCCAAAGAGACCCAGTACTTC. Translation: CASSPPFGAKETQYF.

The chain carries TRBV5-8 and TRBJ2-3; 7 nucleotides agree with TRBD1. The junction had 3 bases not matched to a gene; V was cut back by 4 bases and J by 1 base. There are 14 residues in the CDR3. CDR1 is SGHTS and CDR2 is YDEGEE in the germline V gene. For the CDR3, the DNA is TGTGCCAGCAGCGACAGGGCCCGCACAGATACGCAGTATTTT. It yields the protein CASSDRARTDTQYF.

This clone was observed at least ten times. V and J are TRBV29-1 and TRBJ2-1, with 10 nucleotides matching TRBD2. Trimming took 7 bases from V and 10 from J; bases not matched to a gene: 7. Per the germline V gene, CDR1 is SQVTM and CDR2 is ANQGSEA. The CDR3 covers 12 residues. CDR3 nucleotide sequence: TGCAGCGGTTATAGCGGGAGGAACGAGCAGTTCTTC. Protein sequence: CSGYSGRNEQFF.

V gene TRBV6-2 or TRBV6-3 combines with J gene TRBJ2-6; 7 bases are a match to TRBD1. The CDR3 is made up of 16 amino acids. CDR1 and CDR2 (germline): MNHEY, SVGEGT. Trimming removed 2 bases from V and 0 bases from J; junction bases left unmatched: 1. CDR3 coding DNA: TGTGCCAGCAGTTACAGGGGGCTCTCTGGGGCCAACGTCCTGACTTTC. It yields the protein CASSYRGLSGANVLTF.

The chain couples TRBV6-5 to TRBJ1-1; no clear D. The ends were cut back, 10 bases at V and 4 bases at J, with 10 bases in the middle. This CDR3 has 11 residues. The germline V gene has CDR1 MNHEY and CDR2 SVGAGI. In DNA, the CDR3 is TGTGCCACCACTGCGGGCACTGAAGCTTTCTTT. Translating gives CATTAGTEAFF.

Only one count was recorded for this clone. This rearrangement joins TRBV29-1 to TRBJ2-1; 7 nucleotides agree with TRBD1. Per the germline V gene, CDR1 is SQVTM and CDR2 is ANQGSEA. This CDR3 region has 13 residues. V lost 2 bases and J lost 10; bases outside the gene matches: 8. The CDR3: CSVERNNRGEQFF. Here the CDR3 DNA reads TGCAGCGTTGAAAGGAATAACAGGGGCGAGCAGTTCTTC.

V usage is TRBV6-5 and J usage is TRBJ2-7; no definite D call. The CDR3 is made up of 12 amino acids. V was trimmed by 4 bases and J by 7 bases, leaving 11 bases between them. From germline, CDR1 is MNHEY and CDR2 SVGAGI. This CDR3 is CASSFGSQEQYV. The CDR3 nucleotides read TGTGCCAGCAGTTTCGGGTCTCAAGAGCAGTACGTC.